This T cell receptor (beta chain) emerged from a study of shared clonotypes between healthy human individuals. Study as a whole: Researchers assigned three CD4 naive, three CD4 memory, two CD8 naive and one CD8 memory plate to each donor. Study conclusions and caveats: The study generally estimated greater richness for naive than memory subsets.

Adult Caucasians living in Nashville, Tennessee made up all of the donors. A CD45RA+ naive subset and a CD45RA-negative memory subset were split from CD4+ cells. Data came from immunoSEQ multiplex PCR; TCRdb stores just in-frame clones and leaves some out. The data contain a few million clones, around 90% of them singletons. CDR1 is GTSNPN and CDR2 is SVGIG in the germline V gene (reference sequence). This CDR3 contains 14 residues. J lost 7 bases, V lost 6 bases, and 12 bases had no gene match. Concerning this clone itself: Its antigen remains unidentified.

The specimen sequenced was naive CD4+ T cells sorted from blood. Subset reported: CD45RA+ positively selected. The chain uses TRBV30 and TRBJ2-5; 9 bases fit TRBD2. The TCR originated in a man aged 18-30 years in good health. The CDR3 sequence is CACTQAGGTGTQYF. The CDR3 nucleotides are TGTGCCTGCACCCAAGCGGGGGGCACAGGGACCCAGTACTTC.